This T cell receptor beta chain was recovered during a study of PD-L1 blockade in urothelial cancer. The overall study: T cell content in blood samples showed a median of about 140,000.

As for this clone: Its antigen is not identified.

Patients in the study were battling locally advanced or metastatic urothelial carcinoma. V lost 0 bases and J lost 0, with 15 bases in between. CDR1 and CDR2 from the germline V gene are LNHNV and YYDKDF (reference sequence). CDR3 size: 18 residues. Overall study findings and caveats: Those with durable benefit had larger increases in tumor-associated blood clones at 3 weeks.

The method was immunoSEQ multiplex PCR; TCRdb's version includes in-frame clones alone and lacks a portion of them. The sample includes roughly 17,000 clones, approximately 86% of them seen just once. The origin of this receptor is a man over 45 with urothelial cancer. The sample was PBMCs, taken around atezolizumab (anti-PD-L1) treatment. The chain joins TRBV15 to TRBJ2-4; no clear D. The CDR3 sequence: CATSRDKNSWLAKNIQYF. In DNA form, the CDR3 reads TGTGCCACCAGCAGAGATAAAAATAGTTGGTTAGCCAAAAACATTCAGTACTTC. Full variable domain (outside the CDR3, taken from reference TRBV15 and TRBJ2-4): DAMVIQNPRYQVTQFGKPVTLSCSQTLNHNVMYWYQQKSSQAPKLLFHYYDKDFNNEADTPDNFQSRRPNTSFCFLDIRSPGLGDTAMYLCATSRDKNSWLAKNIQYFGAGTRLSVL.